This T cell receptor (beta chain) was sequenced for a study of CD8 T cells in ankylosing spondylitis (dated by TCRdb to 2015 to 2018). A note on the overall study: T cell receptor beta repertoires were profiled in healthy donors and ankylosing spondylitis patients so that disease-linked TCR variants could be found. The full study cohort was made up of approximately 24 ankylosing spondylitis patients and roughly 98 healthy donors. Peripheral blood was sampled, and synovial fluid was additionally collected from ankylosing spondylitis patients.

Sequencing was performed on an Illumina HiSeq 2500. TCR beta libraries were prepared by quantitative 5'-RACE with molecular barcodes. The published analysis was carried out like this. Disease-linked TCR variants were identified with a new computational method built on a probabilistic model of VDJ rearrangement. The public reads were quality trimmed at Q25 with fastp and then assembled into clones with MiXCR by TCRdb, keeping productive beta chains. Rows merge per CDR3 protein into single entries with the most common DNA and genes. TCRdb, not the original authors, processed these V and J calls. The sample yields some 52,000 distinct CDR3 sequences; approximately 8% were counted once. The top ten clones comprise 8% to 9.5% of the sample. Its CDR3 holds 16 amino acids, cysteine through phenylalanine. Only CDR3 DNA is held: 48 bases, read in frame from base 1. From a lookup of the germline V gene, CDR1 and CDR2 are MNHEY and SVGEGT.

Regarding this clonotype: It has no known antigen specificity. A junction end diverges from the germline sequence, so it may reflect a read error.

Broad study findings and their caveats: A TCR beta motif made up of seven or eight highly homologous amino acid variants appeared to be characteristic of blood from ankylosing spondylitis patients. The disease-linked clones were reported as significantly enriched in matched synovial fluid samples from ankylosing spondylitis patients. The disease-linked clones showed a CD8+ phenotype and occurred at relatively low frequencies in peripheral blood. Some motif variants had previously been reported in the synovial fluid and blood of reactive arthritis patients, which suggests shared mechanisms of disease initiation.

The sequenced material came from blood, either unsorted or a sorted T cell fraction (not recorded which). The chain is encoded by TRBV6-2 or TRBV6-3 joined to TRBJ2-7; TRBD1 is perhaps the D gene, given 6 matching bases. The clonotype was recovered from a female donor with ankylosing spondylitis or in good health (not recorded which). The bases read TGTACCAGCAGTTACTCCGACAGGACCCACTACTACGAGCAGTACTTC. This encodes CTSSYSDRTHYYEQYF.